The present T cell receptor beta chain was sequenced within a study of blood T cells in healthy people across ages. Through a sample-barcoded 5' primer and a J-beta primer mix, a second PCR was run for about 6 to 11 cycles. Each cDNA molecule received a tag from a template-switch adaptor that had 12 random nucleotides. TCRdb processed the 5' RACE reads anew with MiXCR; each CDR3 protein has one entry. The repertoire includes roughly 1,300,000 distinct CDR3 sequences, approximately 63% of them detected once, and over 5.5% sits in the top ten. This CDR3 has 16 residues. Per germline, CDR1 SEHNR and CDR2 FQNEAQ (reference sequence). Trimming pared 5 bases from V and 5 bases from J, leaving 22 bases between. Every donor contributed around 10 milliliters of peripheral blood by blood draw.

This receptor was taken from a man aged 18 to 30 in good health. Sequencing was done on a sample of blood. The V gene is TRBV7-9, the J gene TRBJ2-7, with D tentatively TRBD2 (7 bases). Here the CDR3 reads CASSPPGAPSGNEQYF. In DNA form, the CDR3 reads TGTGCCAGCAGCCCTCCGGGGGCCCCTAGCGGCAACGAGCAGTACTTC.